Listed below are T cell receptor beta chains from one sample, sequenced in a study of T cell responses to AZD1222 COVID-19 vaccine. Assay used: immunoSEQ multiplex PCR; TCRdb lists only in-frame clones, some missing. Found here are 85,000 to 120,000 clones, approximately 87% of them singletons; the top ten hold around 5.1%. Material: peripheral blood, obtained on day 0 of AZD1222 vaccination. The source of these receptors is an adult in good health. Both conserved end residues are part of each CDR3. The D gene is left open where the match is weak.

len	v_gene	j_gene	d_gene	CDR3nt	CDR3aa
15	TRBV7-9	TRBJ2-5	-	TGTGCCAGCAGCTTAGGTCACAGGGCTGTAGAGACCCAGTACTTC	CASSLGHRAVETQYF
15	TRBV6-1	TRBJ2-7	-	TGTGCCAGCAGTGAAGCCTATTGGGACAACTACGAGCAGTACTTC	CASSEAYWDNYEQYF
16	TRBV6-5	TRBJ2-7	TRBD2	TGTGCCAGCAGTTACTCGAGCGGGAGAAGCCAGATGGACCCCTACTTC	CASSYSSGRSQMDPYF
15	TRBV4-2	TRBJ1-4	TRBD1	TGTGCCAGCAGCCAGGCGGGACAGAGAAATGAAAAACTGTTTTTT	CASSQAGQRNEKLFF
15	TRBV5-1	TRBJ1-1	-	TGCGCCAGCAGCTTGGAGTGGGGGCAGGACACTGAAGCTTTCTTT	CASSLEWGQDTEAFF
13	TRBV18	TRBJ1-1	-	TGTGCCAGCTCACCCCAGACGGGCACTGAAGCTTTCTTT	CASSPQTGTEAFF
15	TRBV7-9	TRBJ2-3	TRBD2	TGTGCCAGCAGCCCTCGACTAGCAACCACAGATACGCAGTATTTT	CASSPRLATTDTQYF
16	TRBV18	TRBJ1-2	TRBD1	TGTGCCAGCTCACCGTGGGGACAGGGGAGAGGCTATGGCTACACCTTC	CASSPWGQGRGYGYTF
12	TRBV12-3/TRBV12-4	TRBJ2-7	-	TGTGCCAGCAGTTTCTCAAGGGCCGAGCAGTACTTC	CASSFSRAEQYF
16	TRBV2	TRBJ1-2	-	TGTGCCAGCAGTGAAATGAAGGGGGGCGGATCCTATGGCTACACCTTC	CASSEMKGGGSYGYTF
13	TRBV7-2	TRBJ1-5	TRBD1	TGTGCCAGCAGCGCGGGACAGCGGCAGCCCCAGCATTTT	CASSAGQRQPQHF